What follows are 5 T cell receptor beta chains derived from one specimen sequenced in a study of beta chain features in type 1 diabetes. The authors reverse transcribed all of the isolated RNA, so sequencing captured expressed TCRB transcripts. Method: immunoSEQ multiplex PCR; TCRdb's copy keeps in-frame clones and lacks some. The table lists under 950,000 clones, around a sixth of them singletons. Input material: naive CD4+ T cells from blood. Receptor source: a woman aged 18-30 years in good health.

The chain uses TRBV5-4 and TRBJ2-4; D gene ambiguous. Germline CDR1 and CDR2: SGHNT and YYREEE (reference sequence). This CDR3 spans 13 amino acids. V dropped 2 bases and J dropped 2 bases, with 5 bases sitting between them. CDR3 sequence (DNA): TGTGCCAGCAGCTTAGAGCCCAAAAACATTCAGTACTTC. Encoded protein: CASSLEPKNIQYF.

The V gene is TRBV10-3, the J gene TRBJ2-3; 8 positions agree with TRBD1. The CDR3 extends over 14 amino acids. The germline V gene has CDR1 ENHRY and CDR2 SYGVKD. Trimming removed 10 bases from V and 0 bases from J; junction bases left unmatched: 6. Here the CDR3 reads CATRQGTSTDTQYF. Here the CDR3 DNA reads TGTGCCACCAGACAGGGGACCAGCACAGATACGCAGTATTTT.

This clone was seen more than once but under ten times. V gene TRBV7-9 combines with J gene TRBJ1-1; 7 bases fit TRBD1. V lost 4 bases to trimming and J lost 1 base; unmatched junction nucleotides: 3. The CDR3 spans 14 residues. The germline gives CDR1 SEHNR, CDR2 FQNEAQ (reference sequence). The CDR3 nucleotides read TGTGCCAGCAGCTACCGACAGGGGAACACTGAAGCTTTCTTT. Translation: CASSYRQGNTEAFF.

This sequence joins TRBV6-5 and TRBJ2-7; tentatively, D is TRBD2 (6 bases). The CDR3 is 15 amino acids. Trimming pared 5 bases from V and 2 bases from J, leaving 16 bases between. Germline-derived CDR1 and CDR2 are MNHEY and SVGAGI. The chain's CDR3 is CASSGRRHSTYEQYF. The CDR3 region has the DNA TGTGCCAGCAGTGGGAGGAGACATTCAACCTACGAGCAGTACTTC.

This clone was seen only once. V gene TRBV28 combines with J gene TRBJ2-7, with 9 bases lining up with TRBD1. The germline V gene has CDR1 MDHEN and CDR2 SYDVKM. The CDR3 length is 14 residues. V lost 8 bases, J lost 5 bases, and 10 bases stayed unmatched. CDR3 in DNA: TGTGCCAGCGGGTCCGGACAGGGGTTCCACGAGCAGTACTTC. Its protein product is CASGSGQGFHEQYF. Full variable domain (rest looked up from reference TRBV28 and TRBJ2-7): DVKVTQSSRYLVKRTGEKVFLECVQDMDHENMFWYRQDPGLGLRLIYFSYDVKMKEKGDIPEGYSVSREKKERFSLILESASTNQTSMYLCASGSGQGFHEQYFGPGTRLTVT.